The text below deals with one T cell receptor beta chain. The CDR3 runs 14 residues. CDR1 is LGHNA and CDR2 is YNFKEQ in the germline V gene. V lost 4 bases to trimming and J lost 3 bases; unmatched junction nucleotides: 5. Produced via immunoSEQ multiplex PCR; TCRdb's table is partial and in-frame only. The sample records a few hundred thousand clones, about 90% being singletons. The data are from a study of blood T cell repertoires in COVID-19. What was sequenced was PBMCs or T cells enriched from blood (not recorded which). This receptor was identified in a woman between 25 and 40 years old who had recovered from COVID-19. The chain employs TRBV4-2 and TRBJ2-7; 8 positions match TRBD1. This CDR3 reads CASSRGTGDYEQYF. The CDR3 region has the DNA TGTGCCAGCAGCCGTGGGACAGGCGACTACGAGCAGTACTTC.